One and the same sample provided the 16 T cell receptor beta chains below, sequenced in a study of Ad26.COV2.S vaccination and SARS-CoV-2 variants (dated by TCRdb to 2020 to 2022). The treatment or condition label, read with the paper, signifies: some 20 received Ad26.COV2.S at low or high dose, single or two shots; about 5 received placebo; per-sample allocation not given. For vaccine and placebo recipients, repertoires were sequenced using samples collected on day 63 after the first injection. Libraries were constructed by the immunoSEQ multiplex PCR assay. In its TCRdb copy, this immuneACCESS table keeps in-frame sequences only and misses some clones. Where compared with another copy, unresolved V genes explain less than half of these, and the others have no known cause. For this sample the table gives fewer than 400,000 clones, of which roughly 86% were detected only once. The ten largest make up more than 1.5% of the sample.

Source: peripheral blood, taken in a trial of Ad26.COV2.S vaccine versus placebo. Receptors originate from a person between 18 and 65 years old who received the Ad26.COV2.S COVID-19 vaccine or a placebo.

The chain couples TRBV5-1 to TRBJ2-1; 9 positions agree with TRBD1. The junction had 3 bases not matched to a gene; V was cut back by 0 bases and J by 5 bases. CDR1 and CDR2 (germline): SGHRS, YFSETQ. The CDR3 has 15 residues. The CDR3 DNA reads TGCGCCAGCAGCTTGGTGAGACAGGGGGACAATGAGCAGTTCTTC. Translated: CASSLVRQGDNEQFF.

The chain joins TRBV28 to TRBJ1-1; 8 bases are a match to TRBD1. The ends lost 7 bases at V and 4 bases at J; junction bases unmatched: 8. Germline loops: CDR1 MDHEN, CDR2 SYDVKM. The length of the CDR3 is 14 residues. CDR3 in DNA: TGTGCCAGCACCCTGACAGGGGAGAGCACTGAAGCTTTCTTT. Translated: CASTLTGESTEAFF.

This chain uses TRBV25-1 with TRBJ2-5, with D perhaps TRBD1 or TRBD2 (5 bases each). The CDR3 has 14 residues. Looked up from germline, CDR1 is MGHDK and CDR2 is SYGVNS. The V end lost 5 bases, the J end lost 7 bases, and 17 bases lay between the germline ends. CDR3 nucleotides: TGTGCCAGCAGTCCCGGGACCGACCCCGGGACCCAGTACTTC. Protein: CASSPGTDPGTQYF.

The V gene is TRBV4-3, the J gene TRBJ1-2; 9 nucleotides align to TRBD1. The CDR3 covers 17 residues. Germline assignment: CDR1 LGHNA and CDR2 YSLEER. V dropped 1 base and J dropped 4; count of bases not matched to a gene: 10. This CDR3 reads CASSQATRDRDAYGYTF. Written as DNA, the CDR3 is TGCGCCAGCAGCCAAGCTACCCGGGACAGGGACGCCTATGGCTACACCTTC.

In this sample, this clone turned up once. The V and J genes are TRBV15 and TRBJ1-5; the match to TRBD1 covers 7 bases. The CDR3 contains 15 residues. Germline loops: CDR1 LNHNV, CDR2 YYDKDF (reference sequence). V lost 0 bases to trimming and J lost 5 bases; unmatched junction nucleotides: 4. CDR3 region: CATSRDIGGHQPQHF. The CDR3 DNA follows: TGTGCCACCAGCAGAGATATAGGGGGCCATCAGCCCCAGCATTTT.

This chain links TRBV2 with TRBJ1-2; D remains ambiguous. The CDR3 runs to 12 residues. The V end was cut by 6 bases, the J end by 4 bases, with 9 bases between. From germline, CDR1 is SNHLY and CDR2 FYNNEI. CDR3 sequence: CASSSILYGYTF. Written as DNA, the CDR3 is TGTGCCAGCAGCTCTATTCTCTATGGCTACACCTTC. The whole variable domain, remainder taken from reference TRBV2 and TRBJ1-2, is EPEVTQTPSHQVTQMGQEVILRCVPISNHLYFYWYRQILGQKVEFLVSFYNNEISEKSEIFDDQFSVERPDGSNFTLKIRSTKLEDSAMYFCASSSILYGYTFGSGTRLTVV.

This clone was counted once. Since a much larger clone is just one base distant, this may be a read error. The V call is TRBV6-5, the J call TRBJ2-7; D is possibly TRBD1 (6 bases). CDR3 length: 13 residues. The V gene's germline CDR1 is MNHEY and CDR2 SVGAGI. Trimming shortened V by 2 bases and J by 2 bases, and 7 bases separated the two germline ends. In nucleotides, the CDR3 is TGTGCCAGCAGTTACGGGACAACCTACGAGCAGTACTTC. Its protein is CASSYGTTYEQYF.

The CDR3 DNA follows: TGTGCCAGCAGTTACAGCGGGGGACTGGGGGATGAGCAGTTCTTC. Protein: CASSYSGGLGDEQFF. This chain links TRBV6-5 with TRBJ2-1, with 8 bases lining up with TRBD2. Trimming at V came to 2 bases and at J to 8 bases, leaving 8 bases not matched to a gene. This CDR3 is built from 15 residues. The V gene's germline CDR1 is MNHEY and CDR2 SVGAGI.

This clone was counted only a few times. The chain has TRBV6-2 or TRBV6-3 and TRBJ1-1; no definite D call. Germline loops: CDR1 MNHEY, CDR2 SVGEGT. The V and J ends lost 0 bases and 4 bases respectively, with 3 bases between them. The CDR3 consists of 12 residues. CDR3 sequence reads: CASSYSITEAFF. DNA for the CDR3: TGTGCCAGCAGTTACTCGATCACTGAAGCTTTCTTT.

The CDR3 protein is CASSMAPAVETQYF. CDR3 nucleotide sequence: TGTGCCAGTAGTATGGCCCCCGCGGTGGAGACCCAGTACTTC. The rearrangement links TRBV19 to TRBJ2-5, with D hard to call. The CDR3 has 14 amino acids. Germline CDR1 and CDR2: LNHDA and SQIVND (reference sequence). V was shortened by 3 bases and J by 5 bases, with 13 bases between the two germline ends.

The genes are TRBV7-3 and TRBJ2-3; a weak D match, TRBD2 (6 bases). The CDR3 sequence is 14 residues long. Germline loops: CDR1 SGHTA, CDR2 FQGTGA. Trimming removed 4 bases at V and 3 bases at J, with 11 bases between. The CDR3 sequence: CASSWGGATDTQYF. The CDR3 bases are TGTGCCAGCAGCTGGGGCGGGGCAACAGATACGCAGTATTTT.

This clone has a single count. V gene TRBV29-1 combines with J gene TRBJ1-4, with D perhaps matching TRBD1 (6 bases). Per the germline V gene, CDR1 is SQVTM and CDR2 is ANQGSEA. The CDR3 consists of 14 residues. The V end was cut by 1 base, the J end by 8 bases, with 14 bases between. The CDR3 DNA follows: TGCAGCGTTGAAGCTCCGCAGGGGTCCGAAAAACTGTTTTTT. It encodes CSVEAPQGSEKLFF.

The chain is built from TRBV21-1 and TRBJ2-1; the table assigns TRBD2, which was not confirmed against the DNA. TRBV21-1 is listed as a pseudogene. The length of the CDR3 is 10 residues. CDR3 sequence: CARRGGQQFF. The DNA for the CDR3 is TGTGCCAGACGGGGGGGCCAACAGTTCTTC.

The gene calls are TRBV4-3 and TRBJ2-7; D not resolved. The CDR3 contains 15 residues. Germline V gene lookup returns CDR1 LGHNA and CDR2 YSLEER. V was shortened by 1 base and J by 2 bases, with 12 bases between the two germline ends. CDR3 residues: CASSQVPKSTYEQYF. The CDR3 nucleotides read TGCGCCAGCAGCCAAGTTCCCAAAAGTACCTACGAGCAGTACTTC.

The chain employs TRBV6-1 and TRBJ2-2; possible D gene TRBD2, 7 bases. V dropped 2 bases and J dropped 4 bases, with 17 bases sitting between them. The germline CDR1 and CDR2 sequences are MNHNS and SASEGT. The CDR3 runs to 17 residues. The CDR3 region is CASSETGGATVTGELFF. In nucleotides, the CDR3 is TGTGCCAGCAGTGAAACGGGGGGCGCGACGGTCACCGGGGAGCTGTTTTTT.

The chain is built from TRBV5-4 and TRBJ1-2, with TRBD1 matching 7 bases. The V gene end was trimmed by 4 bases and the J gene end by 4 bases; junction bases not matched to a gene: 1. The CDR3 is 12 residues long. Germline values: CDR1 SGHNT, CDR2 YYREEE (reference sequence). As DNA, the CDR3 is TGTGCCAGCAGCAGGGACAGCTATGGCTACACCTTC. This translates into CASSRDSYGYTF.